Shown below are 13 T cell receptor beta chains from a single sample sequenced in a study of radiation and T cells in renal cell carcinoma. Sequenced by immunoSEQ multiplex PCR; TCRdb stores in-frame clones only, minus some. The profile shows 150,000 or so clones, about 88% of them singletons. The time point is: baseline pretreatment blood. Specified treatment: 15 Gy SBRT to primary tumor, nephrectomy 4 weeks later. This specimen consisted of blood, obtained from a patient whose treatment included radiotherapy and nephrectomy. Receptors were obtained from a woman in her seventies with renal cell carcinoma.

This chain uses TRBV6-5 with TRBJ1-1; 8 bases are shared with TRBD1. CDR3 size: 13 residues. Unmatched junction bases numbered 7, after V lost 8 bases and J lost 5 bases. Germline-derived CDR1 and CDR2 are MNHEY and SVGAGI. The CDR3 coding sequence is TGTGCCAGCCTGACGACAGGGGAGACTGAAGCTTTCTTT. Its translation: CASLTTGETEAFF.

The chain is built from TRBV30 and TRBJ1-1; 8 bases align to TRBD1. There are 14 residues in the CDR3. Germline-derived CDR1 and CDR2 are GTSNPN and SVGIG (reference sequence). The V segment lost 4 bases and the J segment 1 base; nucleotides outside the gene matches: 5. CDR3 protein: CAWTRDRRNTEAFF. CDR3 in DNA: TGTGCCTGGACCAGGGACAGGAGGAACACTGAAGCTTTCTTT.

The rearrangement links TRBV4-2 to TRBJ2-5, with D maybe TRBD2 (6 bases). In germline, CDR1 is LGHNA, CDR2 YNFKEQ. Between the trimmed V and J ends, which lost 1 base and 5 bases, there was a span of 11 bases. The CDR3 covers 14 residues. Written as DNA, the CDR3 is TGTGCCAGCAGCCAAGGGGCGGGGAGGGAGACCCAGTACTTC. This codes for CASSQGAGRETQYF.

The J gene is TRBJ2-7, the V gene TRBV6-6; perhaps TRBD1 as D (5 bases). The CDR3 is made up of 12 amino acids. Trimming took off 7 bases at V and 3 bases at J, with 10 bases between the two ends. The germline V gene encodes CDR1 MNHNY and CDR2 SVGAGI (reference sequence). The CDR3 sequence: CASKGVFYEQYF. Written as DNA, the CDR3 is TGTGCCAGCAAAGGGGTGTTCTACGAGCAGTACTTC.

The chain is built from TRBV19 and TRBJ1-1; possible D gene TRBD1, 5 bases. Trimming stripped 5 bases from V and 5 bases from J, with 21 bases between. The germline V gene encodes CDR1 LNHDA and CDR2 SQIVND (reference sequence). This CDR3 contains 16 residues. The DNA for the CDR3 is TGTGCCAGTAGTCCCTCTAAGGGGTCCCTGGGAACTGAAGCTTTCTTT. Amino acids: CASSPSKGSLGTEAFF.

The V gene is TRBV11-2, the J gene TRBJ2-7; D is tentatively TRBD1 or TRBD2 (5 bases each). Germline assignment: CDR1 SGHAT and CDR2 FQNNGV. This CDR3 is built from 13 residues. V was clipped by 1 base and J by 1 base, with 5 bases between them. CDR3 amino acids: CASSLGGSYEQYF. CDR3 sequence (DNA): TGTGCCAGCAGCTTAGGGGGGTCCTACGAGCAGTACTTC.

The chain carries TRBV4-1 and TRBJ2-5; D is undetermined. The CDR3 sequence is 14 residues long. V was shortened by 4 bases and J by 0 bases, with 9 bases between the two germline ends. Germline CDR1 and CDR2: MGHRA and YSYEKL. The CDR3 region has the DNA TGCGCCAGCAGCCTGATGGGGAACCAAGAGACCCAGTACTTC. It yields the protein CASSLMGNQETQYF.

V usage is TRBV9 and J usage is TRBJ1-2, with D hard to call. The germline CDR1 and CDR2 sequences are SGDLS and YYNGEE. This CDR3 is 14 amino acids long. V was trimmed by 0 bases and J by 6 bases, leaving 12 bases between them. CDR3 region: CASSVGADSNGYTF. DNA of the CDR3: TGTGCCAGCAGCGTAGGGGCAGACTCTAATGGCTACACCTTC. Looking up the rest from reference TRBV9 and TRBJ1-2 gives the full variable domain: DSGVTQTPKHLITATGQRVTLRCSPRSGDLSVYWYQQSLDQGLQFLIQYYNGEERAKGNILERFSAQQFPDLHSELNLSSLELGDSALYFCASSVGADSNGYTFGSGTRLTVV.

This sequence joins TRBV9 and TRBJ1-3; no reliable D call. V was clipped by 5 bases and J by 7 bases, with 13 bases between them. Germline V gene data show CDR1 as SGDLS and CDR2 as YYNGEE. There are 13 residues in the CDR3. The CDR3 is CASSYGSENTIYF. The CDR3, as DNA: TGTGCCAGCAGTTATGGATCTGAGAACACCATATATTTT.

J is TRBJ2-7 and V is TRBV11-2, with 8 bases matching TRBD1. Looked up from germline, CDR1 is SGHAT and CDR2 is FQNNGV. J gave up 6 bases and V 4 bases, and 8 bases lay outside the gene matches. CDR3 length equals 14 residues. The CDR3 spells CASSSTGTGGEQYF. CDR3 bases: TGTGCCAGCAGCTCGACAGGGACAGGCGGCGAGCAGTACTTC.

In nucleotides, the CDR3 is TGTGCCAGCTCACCGGCCAGGGTTCCCTCCAATGAGCAGTTCTTC. Translated: CASSPARVPSNEQFF. The rearrangement links TRBV18 to TRBJ2-1; perhaps TRBD1 as D (5 bases). The germline V and J ends were trimmed by 3 bases and 6 bases, with 15 bases remaining between them. The CDR3 contains 15 residues. The germline CDR1 and CDR2 sequences are KGHSH and LQKENI.

This chain links TRBV19 with TRBJ1-2, with D maybe TRBD1 (6 bases). V dropped 2 bases and J dropped 2 bases, with 15 bases sitting between them. Germline lookup yields CDR1 LNHDA and CDR2 SQIVND (reference sequence). This CDR3 has 16 amino acids. This CDR3 is CASSILAFGGNYGYTF. CDR3 nucleotide sequence: TGTGCCAGTAGTATACTGGCCTTCGGGGGCAACTATGGCTACACCTTC.

The rearrangement joins TRBV9 to TRBJ2-5; 10 nucleotides line up with TRBD2. CDR3 length: 14 residues. J was trimmed by 5 bases and V by 3 bases; bases with no gene match: 4. From germline, CDR1 is SGDLS and CDR2 YYNGEE. The CDR3 nucleotides read TGTGCCAGCAGCGGGGGACTAGCGAGGGAGACCCAGTACTTC. It specifies CASSGGLARETQYF. The full variable domain, rest sourced from reference TRBV9 and TRBJ2-5, is DSGVTQTPKHLITATGQRVTLRCSPRSGDLSVYWYQQSLDQGLQFLIQYYNGEERAKGNILERFSAQQFPDLHSELNLSSLELGDSALYFCASSGGLARETQYFGPGTRLLVL.